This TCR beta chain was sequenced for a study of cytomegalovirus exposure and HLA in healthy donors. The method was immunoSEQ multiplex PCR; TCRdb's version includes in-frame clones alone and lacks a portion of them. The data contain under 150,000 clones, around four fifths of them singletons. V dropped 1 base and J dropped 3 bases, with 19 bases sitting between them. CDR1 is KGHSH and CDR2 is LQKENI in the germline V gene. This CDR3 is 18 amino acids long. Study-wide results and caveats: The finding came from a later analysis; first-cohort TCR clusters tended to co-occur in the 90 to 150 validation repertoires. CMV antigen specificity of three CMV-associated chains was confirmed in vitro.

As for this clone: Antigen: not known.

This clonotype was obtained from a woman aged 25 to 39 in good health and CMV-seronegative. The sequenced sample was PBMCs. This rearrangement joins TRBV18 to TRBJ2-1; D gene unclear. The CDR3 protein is CASSPLETGPANYNEQFF. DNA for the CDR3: TGTGCCAGCTCACCACTGGAGACTGGCCCGGCCAACTACAATGAGCAGTTCTTC.